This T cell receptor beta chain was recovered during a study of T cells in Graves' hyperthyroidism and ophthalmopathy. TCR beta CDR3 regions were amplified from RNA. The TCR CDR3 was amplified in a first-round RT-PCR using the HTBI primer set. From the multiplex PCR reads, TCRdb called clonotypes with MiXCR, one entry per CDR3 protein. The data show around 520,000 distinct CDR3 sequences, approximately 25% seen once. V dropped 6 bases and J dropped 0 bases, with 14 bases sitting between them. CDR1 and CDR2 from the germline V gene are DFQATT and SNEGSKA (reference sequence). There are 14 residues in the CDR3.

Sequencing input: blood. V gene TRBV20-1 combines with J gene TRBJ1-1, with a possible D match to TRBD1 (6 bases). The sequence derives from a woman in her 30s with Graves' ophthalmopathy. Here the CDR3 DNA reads TGCAGTGCCCAGGCGGACAGCATGAACACTGAAGCTTTCTTT. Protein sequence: CSAQADSMNTEAFF.